This T cell receptor (beta chain) appears in the sequencing data of a study of chemoradiotherapy in HPV16-positive cancers. Study in general: Candidate HPV-specific clones and shared TCR motifs came from a couple of HPV16-positive patients. Study-level findings and limits: Non-HPV-specific T cells did not expand in tumors during treatment, whereas candidate HPV-specific clones and E7-related motifs did. Functional assays defining HPV-specific T cells used only a couple of HPV16-positive patients. For HPV16-positive patients, expanding HPV-responsive T cells associated with longer recurrence-free survival.

Generated by immunoSEQ multiplex PCR, the TCRdb table keeps only in-frame clones and is missing some. The sample lists about 30,000 clones, about nine tenths seen once, with roughly 21% in the top ten. Trimming cost V 0 bases and J 0 bases, with 15 bases left between them. The CDR3 length is 17 residues. The germline CDR1 and CDR2 sequences are SEHNR and FQNEAQ (reference sequence). With respect to this clone: The antigen is undetermined.

The sequencing here drew on blood, taken from a patient who underwent chemoradiotherapy. This sequence was found in a human donor with HPV-associated anogenital cancer. The genes are TRBV7-9 and TRBJ2-7; TRBD1 might be the D (5 bases). CDR3 sequence reads: CASSLAPLFGASYEQYF. The CDR3 DNA reads as TGTGCCAGCAGCTTAGCGCCGCTCTTTGGGGCCTCCTACGAGCAGTACTTC.